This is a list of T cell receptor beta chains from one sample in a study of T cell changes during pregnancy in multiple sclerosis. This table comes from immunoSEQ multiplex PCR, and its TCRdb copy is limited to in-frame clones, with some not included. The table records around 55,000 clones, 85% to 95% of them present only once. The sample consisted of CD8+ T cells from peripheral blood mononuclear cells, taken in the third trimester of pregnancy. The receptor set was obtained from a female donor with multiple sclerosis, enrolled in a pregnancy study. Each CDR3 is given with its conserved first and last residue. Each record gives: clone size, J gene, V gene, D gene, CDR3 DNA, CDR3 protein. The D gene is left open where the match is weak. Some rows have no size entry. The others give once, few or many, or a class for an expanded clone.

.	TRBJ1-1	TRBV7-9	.	TGTGCCAGCAGAGTCGAAGGGACAAAAGCTTTCTTT	CASRVEGTKAFF
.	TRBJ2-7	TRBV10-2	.	TGCGCCAGCAGTGTGGACAGCTCCTACGAGCAGTACTTC	CASSVDSSYEQYF
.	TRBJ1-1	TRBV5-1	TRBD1	TGCGCCAGCAGCTTTGACCAAACAGGGGTTGAAGCTTTCTTT	CASSFDQTGVEAFF
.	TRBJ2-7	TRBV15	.	TGTGCCACCAGCAGAGAACAGGAAGGGTACGAGCAGTACTTC	CATSREQEGYEQYF
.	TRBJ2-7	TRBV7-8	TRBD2	TGTGCCAGCAGCCAGGGACTAGCGGGATCCTACGAGCAGTACTTC	CASSQGLAGSYEQYF
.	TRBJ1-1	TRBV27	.	TGTGCCAGCGAAGACTCGAACACTGAAGCTTTCTTT	CASEDSNTEAFF
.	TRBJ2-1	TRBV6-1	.	TGTGCCAGCAGTGTTAACAGGGATGGCCTCAATGAGCAGTTCTTC	CASSVNRDGLNEQFF
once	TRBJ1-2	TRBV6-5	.	TGTGCCAGCACGCAGAGCAGGTCAAGTTCGGATGGCTACACCTTC	CASTQSRSSSDGYTF
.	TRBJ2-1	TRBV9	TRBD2	TGTGCCAGCAGCGGCAACTTCCAGTCGGGGCTAGCGGAGGAAGTACATGAGCAGTTCTTC	CASSGNFQSGLAEEVHEQFF
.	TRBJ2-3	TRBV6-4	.	TGTGCCAGCAGTGACTCCTGGGGGACTCACACAGATACGCAGTATTTT	CASSDSWGTHTDTQYF
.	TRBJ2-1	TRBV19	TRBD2	TGTGCCAGTAGTATCGGACTAGGAATGGAGCAGTTCTTC	CASSIGLGMEQFF
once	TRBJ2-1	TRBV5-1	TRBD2	TGCGCCAGCAGCTTCGTTAGCGGGAGGGAATACAATGAGCAGTTCTTC	CASSFVSGREYNEQFF
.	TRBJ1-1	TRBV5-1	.	TGCGCCAGCAGCTTGGATTCGGGTGAAGCTTTCTTT	CASSLDSGEAFF
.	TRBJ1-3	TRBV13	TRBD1	TGTGCCAGCAGAGCCACCACAGGGGCTGGAAACACCATATATTTT	CASRATTGAGNTIYF
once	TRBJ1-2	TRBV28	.	TGTGCCAGCAGTCCCCCCCCAGACAGACATGGCTACACCTTC	CASSPPPDRHGYTF
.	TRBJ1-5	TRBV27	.	TGTGCCAGCAGTTTTGGGGGCGGTCAGCCCCAGCATTTT	CASSFGGGQPQHF
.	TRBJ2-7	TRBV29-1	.	TGCAGCGTTGAGGGAACAAAGGGGGGGTACGAGCAGTACTTC	CSVEGTKGGYEQYF
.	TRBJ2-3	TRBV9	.	TGTGCCAGCAGCGTAAAGGTGACTAGCACAGATACGCAGTATTTT	CASSVKVTSTDTQYF
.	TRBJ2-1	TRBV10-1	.	TGCGCCAGCAGTGAGACAGGATCCTACAATGAGCAGTTCTTC	CASSETGSYNEQFF
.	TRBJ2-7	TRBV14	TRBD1	TGTGCCAGCAGCCAAGAACGACAGGGGGAGACCTACGAGCAGTACTTC	CASSQERQGETYEQYF
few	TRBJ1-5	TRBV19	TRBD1	TGTGCCAGTAGTGCTACCCTGACAGGGACCGGGCGTCAGCCCCAGCATTTT	CASSATLTGTGRQPQHF
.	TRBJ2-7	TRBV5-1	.	TGCGCCAGCAGCTTGGTGGGGACAAGCGGCGACGAGCAGTACTTC	CASSLVGTSGDEQYF
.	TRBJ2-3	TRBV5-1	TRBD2	TGCGCCAGCAGCTTGGTTGGTAGCGGGTTCGCAGATACGCAGTATTTT	CASSLVGSGFADTQYF
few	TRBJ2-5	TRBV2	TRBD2	TGTGCCAGCAGTGGTTGGGCTAGCGGGAGTGAGACCCAGTACTTC	CASSGWASGSETQYF
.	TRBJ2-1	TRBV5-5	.	TGTGCCAGCAGCTTGGTCGGGAGTTCTTACAATGAGCAGTTCTTC	CASSLVGSSYNEQFF
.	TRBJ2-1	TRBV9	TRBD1	TGTGCCAGCAGCGCCGAGGGACAGGGGGGTGGCAATGAGCAGTTCTTC	CASSAEGQGGGNEQFF
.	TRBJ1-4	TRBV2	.	TGTGCCAGCAGAGGCGGCAATGAAAAACTGTTTTTT	CASRGGNEKLFF
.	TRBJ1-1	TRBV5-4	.	TGTGCCAGCAGCGGACCGACAGGTTCCTTCACTGAAGCTTTCTTT	CASSGPTGSFTEAFF
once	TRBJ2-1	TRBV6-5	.	TGTGCCAGCAGTTACTCGTCGGCCTACAATGAGCAGTTCTTC	CASSYSSAYNEQFF
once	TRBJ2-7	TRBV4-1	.	TGCGCCAGCAGCCAGCGACTAGACCCATACGAGCAGTACTTC	CASSQRLDPYEQYF
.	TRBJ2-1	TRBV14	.	TGTGCCAGCAGCCAATTTGAGGGATACAATGAGCAGTTCTTC	CASSQFEGYNEQFF
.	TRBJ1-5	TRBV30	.	TGTGCCTGGAGTGTACTACAGGGAGAGCCCCAGCATTTT	CAWSVLQGEPQHF
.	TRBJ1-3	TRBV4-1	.	TGCGCCAGCAGCCAGGCCGGGGTCGGAAACACCATATATTTT	CASSQAGVGNTIYF
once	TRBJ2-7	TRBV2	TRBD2	TGTGCCAGCAGTGAATGGTCTAGCGGGATTTCCTACGAGCAGTACTTC	CASSEWSSGISYEQYF
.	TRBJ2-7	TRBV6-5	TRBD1	TGTGCCAGCAGTTACTCGACCTCGACAGGGTTCTACGAGCAGTACTTC	CASSYSTSTGFYEQYF
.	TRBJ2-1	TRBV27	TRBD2	TGTGCCAGCAGTCCTGGGACTAGCGGTGAAAATGAGCAGTTCTTC	CASSPGTSGENEQFF
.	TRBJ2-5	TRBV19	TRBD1	TGTGCCAGTATGATAAGACCGGGACAGGGCCCTATGGGAGAGACCCAGTACTTC	CASMIRPGQGPMGETQYF
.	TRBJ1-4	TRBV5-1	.	TGCGCCAGCAGCGCGGAGAGTGAAAAACTGTTTTTT	CASSAESEKLFF
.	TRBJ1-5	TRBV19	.	TGTGCCAGTAGTGCGCGATATGGGGCAGGTAGCAATCAGCCCCAGCATTTT	CASSARYGAGSNQPQHF
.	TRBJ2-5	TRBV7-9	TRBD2	TGTGCCAGCAGCTTTTTTGCCCCTAGCGGGAGTGGAGAGACCCAGTACTTC	CASSFFAPSGSGETQYF
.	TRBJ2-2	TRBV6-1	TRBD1	TGTGCCACAAGGGACAGGGAGGACACCGGGGAGCTGTTTTTT	CATRDREDTGELFF
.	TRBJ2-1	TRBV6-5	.	TGTGCCAGCAGTTACTCGACGGGGGAGCTCTACAATGAGCAGTTCTTC	CASSYSTGELYNEQFF
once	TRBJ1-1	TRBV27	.	TGTGCCAGCGGTCACCGGGGGGCGTACACTGAAGCTTTCTTT	CASGHRGAYTEAFF
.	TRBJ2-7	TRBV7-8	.	TGTGCCAGCAGCTTACTGACAGACGAGCAGTACTTC	CASSLLTDEQYF
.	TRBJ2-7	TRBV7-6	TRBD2	TGTGCCAGCAGCTGGGCGGGAGGGTCATACGAGCAGTACTTC	CASSWAGGSYEQYF
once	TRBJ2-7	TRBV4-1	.	TGCGCCAGCAGCCAAGGTTACGGCTCCTACGAGCAGTACTTC	CASSQGYGSYEQYF
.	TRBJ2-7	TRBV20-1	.	TGCAGTGCTACGGGGTACTACGAGCAGTACTTC	CSATGYYEQYF
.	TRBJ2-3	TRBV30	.	TGTGCCTGGAGTGTCCGAGACAACACAGATACGCAGTATTTT	CAWSVRDNTDTQYF
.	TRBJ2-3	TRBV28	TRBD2	TGTGCCAGCAGTCCCGGACTAGCGGGAGTGTCGGATACGCAGTATTTT	CASSPGLAGVSDTQYF
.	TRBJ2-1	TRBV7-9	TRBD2	TGTGCCAGCAGCTTGCAAGCGGGAGCCCCGGATGAGCAGTTCTTC	CASSLQAGAPDEQFF
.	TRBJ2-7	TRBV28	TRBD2	TGTGCCAGCAGTCGGACTAGAGGATCGGTCTTCTACGAGCAGTACTTC	CASSRTRGSVFYEQYF
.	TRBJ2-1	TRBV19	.	TGTGCCAGTAGTATCATTAGCGGCAGCTCCTACAATGAGCAGTTCTTC	CASSIISGSSYNEQFF
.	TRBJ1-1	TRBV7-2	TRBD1	TGTGCCAGCAGCCCCCCCACAGGGGGCGTTTCTGAAGCTTTCTTT	CASSPPTGGVSEAFF
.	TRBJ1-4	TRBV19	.	TGTGCCAGTAGTATAGATACCTGGGGAGGCCTTAATGAAAAACTGTTTTTT	CASSIDTWGGLNEKLFF
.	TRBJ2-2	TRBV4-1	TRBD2	TGCGCCAGCAGCCAACTAGCGGAGAACACCGGGGAGCTGTTTTTT	CASSQLAENTGELFF